This entry features one T cell receptor beta chain sequence. This specimen belongs to a study of cytomegalovirus exposure and HLA in healthy donors. In germline, CDR1 is ENHRY, CDR2 SYGVKD. V dropped 4 bases and J dropped 5; count of bases not matched to a gene: 5. The CDR3 totals 14 residues. The PCR made use of 60 Vbeta and 13 Jbeta primers. The protocol was immunoSEQ multiplex PCR, while the TCRdb copy is restricted to in-frame clones and leaves out a portion. The sample holds 150,000 to 200,000 clones, approximately 81% seen once. The chain joins TRBV10-3 to TRBJ1-5, with TRBD1 matching over 7 bases. Sequencing was done on a sample of PBMCs. This TCR was recovered from a man in his late teens or twenties in good health and CMV-seronegative. The CDR3 nucleotides read TGTGCCATCAGTGCCACAGGGGTTGATCAGCCCCAGCATTTT. Translating gives CAISATGVDQPQHF.